This passage covers 26 T cell receptor beta chains from one sample sequenced in a study of T cell responses to AZD1222 COVID-19 vaccine (TCRdb year 2021). The protocol used for the library was the immunoSEQ multiplex PCR assay. The table comes from immuneACCESS by way of TCRdb, which keeps in-frame sequences with V and J called. Part of the clones is missing from these tables; in studies checked, under half for an unresolved V gene and the rest for unknown reasons. The sample table lists 30,000 to 35,000 clones, around 78% of them with a count of one. The leading ten clones occupy about 4% of the sample. Explained via the paper, the time point label denotes: about 28 days (+/-7) after the second vaccine dose. The starting material was peripheral blood, obtained 28 days after the second AZD1222 dose. The source is an adult who received the AZD1222 COVID-19 vaccine.

The V gene is TRBV19, the J gene TRBJ1-3; D is ambiguous. V was cut by 6 bases and J by 2 bases, with 8 bases left in between. CDR1 and CDR2 from the germline V gene are LNHDA and SQIVND (reference sequence). The length of the CDR3 is 13 residues. The DNA for the CDR3 is TGTGCCAGTAGGTCCGTAGCTGGAAACACCATATATTTT. It translates to CASRSVAGNTIYF.

The gene calls are TRBV6-2 or TRBV6-3 and TRBJ1-5; D is unclear. The CDR3 is 14 residues long. Germline lookup yields CDR1 MNHEY and CDR2 SVGEGT. V was shortened by 2 bases and J by 4 bases, with 9 bases between the two germline ends. The CDR3 here is CASSYLATNQPQHF. The CDR3 bases are TGTGCCAGCAGTTACCTGGCGACTAATCAGCCCCAGCATTTT.

The V and J genes are TRBV19 and TRBJ1-6, with TRBD1 matching over 10 bases. The germline V gene encodes CDR1 LNHDA and CDR2 SQIVND (reference sequence). The V segment lost 8 bases and the J segment 9 bases; nucleotides outside the gene matches: 7. This CDR3 comprises 14 residues. Here the CDR3 DNA reads TGTGCCAGTCAAACCGGGACAGGGGCTTCACCCCTCCACTTT. As protein: CASQTGTGASPLHF.

V and J are TRBV18 and TRBJ2-1, with 10 bases that match TRBD1. Germline trimming cut 3 bases from V and 7 bases from J; bases unmatched to any gene: 6. The CDR3 extends over 15 amino acids. Germline values: CDR1 KGHSH, CDR2 LQKENI. DNA of the CDR3: TGTGCCAGCTCACCTCCGGGACAGGGGTTAAATGAGCAGTTCTTC. This translates into CASSPPGQGLNEQFF.

The chain carries TRBV28 and TRBJ2-5, with TRBD2 identical over 9 bases. V lost 3 bases and J lost 4; bases outside the gene matches: 9. Germline lookup yields CDR1 MDHEN and CDR2 SYDVKM. This CDR3 is built from 16 residues. The CDR3 DNA reads as TGTGCCAGCAGTTTTTACTTAGCGGGAGAGGGAGAGACCCAGTACTTC. Translation gives CASSFYLAGEGETQYF.

This chain joins TRBV10-3 and TRBJ2-7; maybe TRBD2 (5 bases). Germline V lookup: CDR1 ENHRY, CDR2 SYGVKD. V was cut by 3 bases and J by 7 bases, with 16 bases left in between. The CDR3 contains 14 residues. The CDR3 is CAISESGSSWEQYV. DNA for the CDR3: TGTGCCATCAGTGAATCTGGGAGTTCTTGGGAGCAGTACGTC.

The chain carries TRBV13 and TRBJ2-5; 10 nucleotides line up with TRBD2. Germline V gene lookup returns CDR1 PRHDT and CDR2 FYEKMQ (reference sequence). V dropped 5 bases and J dropped 3; count of bases not matched to a gene: 6. The CDR3 has 15 amino acids. For the CDR3, the DNA is TGTGCCAGCAGCCTAAGCGGGGGGGGTGAAGAGACCCAGTACTTC. Amino acid sequence: CASSLSGGGEETQYF.

CDR3 residues: CASSLVNTGELFF. In DNA form, the CDR3 reads TGTGCCAGCAGCTTAGTCAACACCGGGGAGCTGTTTTTT. The gene calls are TRBV11-2 and TRBJ2-2; no definite D call. Germline loops: CDR1 SGHAT, CDR2 FQNNGV. The CDR3 has 13 residues. Between the trimmed V and J ends, which lost 1 base and 2 bases, there was a span of 2 bases.

The gene calls are TRBV5-1 and TRBJ2-3; either TRBD1 or TRBD2 may supply D (6 bases each). Trimming cost V 1 base and J 4 bases, with 16 bases left between them. CDR1 is SGHRS and CDR2 is YFSETQ in the germline V gene. CDR3 size: 16 residues. This CDR3 reads CASSLLEGEGADTQYF. The CDR3 DNA follows: TGCGCCAGCAGCTTGTTGGAGGGGGAAGGGGCAGATACGCAGTATTTT.

This chain connects TRBV18 to TRBJ1-5; no firm D call. Per the germline V gene, CDR1 is KGHSH and CDR2 is LQKENI. The V gene lost 5 bases and the J gene lost 0 bases, with 5 bases spanning the gap. This CDR3 region has 13 residues. As DNA, the CDR3 is TGTGCCAGCTCAACAGCTAGCAATCAGCCCCAGCATTTT. This encodes CASSTASNQPQHF.

The chain links TRBV7-8 to TRBJ1-1; 11 nucleotides line up with TRBD1. Germline V gene sequence: CDR1 SGHVS, CDR2 FQNEAQ. V shed 5 bases, J shed 7 bases, and the junction held 12 bases outside the gene matches. The CDR3 totals 16 residues. CDR3 DNA: TGTGCCAGCAGCGAACAGCCGGGACAGGGGGTGAGTGAAGCTTTCTTT. It encodes CASSEQPGQGVSEAFF.

This clone has more than one count but fewer than ten. The chain links TRBV6-5 to TRBJ1-3; unclear D gene. Germline V gene data show CDR1 as MNHEY and CDR2 as SVGAGI. The CDR3 sequence is 13 residues long. The V gene lost 5 bases and the J gene lost 0 bases, with 5 bases spanning the gap. CDR3 region: CASSTSSGNTIYF. The CDR3 DNA follows: TGTGCCAGCAGTACCAGCTCTGGAAACACCATATATTTT.

The chain recombines TRBV7-9 with TRBJ2-3, with unresolved D. The CDR3 is made up of 14 amino acids. V was pared by 2 bases and J by 4 bases, with 10 bases between. From germline, CDR1 is SEHNR and CDR2 FQNEAQ (reference sequence). Here the CDR3 reads CASSLSLRSDTQYF. The CDR3 nucleotides are TGTGCCAGCAGCTTAAGTCTCCGTTCAGATACGCAGTATTTT.

DNA for the CDR3: TGCGCCAGCAGCTTGAATTCAGGGGGCGTCCATGGCTACACCTTC. It encodes CASSLNSGGVHGYTF. The V gene is TRBV5-1, the J gene TRBJ1-2; 8 bases match TRBD1. After removal of 1 base from V and 6 bases from J, the junction contained 8 bases not matched to a gene. The CDR3 sequence is 15 residues long. CDR1 SGHRS and CDR2 YFSETQ come from the germline V gene.

In nucleotides, the CDR3 is TGTGCCAGCAGCACGGGACCGAGCTACTATGGCTACACCTTC. It yields the protein CASSTGPSYYGYTF. The V and J genes are TRBV27 and TRBJ1-2; weak D call: TRBD1 (5 bases). Germline lookup yields CDR1 MNHEY and CDR2 SMNVEV (reference sequence). The CDR3 extends over 14 amino acids. V was clipped by 6 bases and J by 3 bases, with 14 bases between them.

The J gene is TRBJ1-2, the V gene TRBV28; no clear D gene. Trimming removed 7 bases at V and 8 bases at J, with 23 bases between. The length of the CDR3 is 15 residues. Per germline, CDR1 MDHEN and CDR2 SYDVKM. In nucleotides, the CDR3 is TGTGCCAGCAAAACCCCTTCTCTGTCTCTCTGGGGCTACACCTTC. Its translation is CASKTPSLSLWGYTF.

The rearrangement joins TRBV24-1 to TRBJ1-1; TRBD1 agrees at 7 bases. CDR1 is KGHDR and CDR2 is SFDVKD in the germline V gene. With V trimmed by 10 bases and J by 5 bases, 9 bases remained unmatched. The CDR3 loop spans 13 amino acids. CDR3 sequence: CATENPTGTEAFF. The CDR3 nucleotides are TGTGCCACGGAAAACCCGACAGGGACTGAAGCTTTCTTT.

The V gene is TRBV11-3, the J gene TRBJ2-1; 14 nucleotides match TRBD2. With 0 bases clipped from V and 5 bases from J, the junction kept 0 bases outside the gene matches. Germline V gene lookup returns CDR1 SGHNT and CDR2 YENEEA. The CDR3 covers 16 residues. The CDR3 DNA follows: TGTGCCAGCAGCTTAGAGGGACTAGCGGGGGACAATGAGCAGTTCTTC. It codes for CASSLEGLAGDNEQFF.

The chain has TRBV9 and TRBJ1-6; D is possibly TRBD1 (5 bases). This CDR3 is built from 16 residues. V was trimmed by 3 bases and J by 8 bases, leaving 18 bases between them. Germline assignment: CDR1 SGDLS and CDR2 YYNGEE. The CDR3 nucleotides are TGTGCCAGCAGCGATCGGGCCCAGGGAAGAGATTCACCCCTCCACTTT. Amino acid sequence: CASSDRAQGRDSPLHF.

The chain uses TRBV3-1 (or the pseudogene TRBV3-2) and TRBJ1-2, with D unresolved. The CDR3 covers 13 residues. CDR1 and CDR2 from the germline V gene are LGHDT and YNNKEL (reference sequence). Trimming pared 1 base from V and 13 bases from J, leaving 16 bases between. CDR3 nucleotide sequence: TGTGCCAGCAGCCAAGGTGAAGGGAGGGTTGCCACCTTC. Protein: CASSQGEGRVATF.

V usage is TRBV2 and J usage is TRBJ1-1; D perhaps matches TRBD1 (6 bases). This CDR3 contains 13 residues. Trimming took 5 bases from V and 8 from J, leaving 15 bases between them. Germline assignment: CDR1 SNHLY and CDR2 FYNNEI. CDR3 DNA sequence: TGTGCCAGCAGTCCTCGCCGGGACATCGAAGCTTTCTTT. Translated: CASSPRRDIEAFF.

The chain joins TRBV10-3 to TRBJ2-7, with TRBD1 matching over 8 bases. Germline V gives CDR1 ENHRY, CDR2 SYGVKD. There are 15 residues in the CDR3. Trimming cost V 10 bases and J 0 bases; bases outside gene matches: 11. Here the CDR3 DNA reads TGTGCCAGCCTTCCTGGACAGGGTTCCTCCTACGAGCAGTACTTC. It codes for CASLPGQGSSYEQYF.

This chain connects TRBV29-1 to TRBJ1-2; the match to TRBD1 covers 10 bases. The V gene end was trimmed by 6 bases and the J gene end by 4 bases; junction bases not matched to a gene: 5. The CDR3 sequence is 13 residues long. Germline CDR1 is SQVTM and CDR2 is ANQGSEA. In DNA, the CDR3 is TGCAGCGTCGACAGGGGGCTGGGCTATGGCTACACCTTC. Protein product: CSVDRGLGYGYTF.

The V and J genes are TRBV5-1 and TRBJ2-5; D might be TRBD1 (5 bases). Per the germline V gene, CDR1 is SGHRS and CDR2 is YFSETQ. V lost 2 bases, J lost 5 bases, and 10 bases lay in between. The CDR3 length is 13 residues. The CDR3 here is CASSFQGGETQYF. In DNA, the CDR3 is TGCGCCAGCAGCTTTCAGGGTGGGGAGACCCAGTACTTC. The variable domain in full, completed from reference TRBV5-1 and TRBJ2-5, reads KAGVTQTPRYLIKTRGQQVTLSCSPISGHRSVSWYQQTPGQGLQFLFEYFSETQRNKGNFPGRFSGRQFSNSRSEMNVSTLELGDSALYLCASSFQGGETQYFGPGTRLLVL.

The rearrangement links TRBV6-6 to TRBJ1-3; D is unresolved. CDR1 is MNHNY and CDR2 is SVGAGI in the germline V gene (reference sequence). With 5 bases removed from V and 1 base from J, the gap between germline ends came to 18 bases. This CDR3 has 17 amino acids. The CDR3 nucleotides are TGTGCCAGCAGTCGGCCCACGGGAGTAGGGTCTGGAAACACCATATATTTT. It yields the protein CASSRPTGVGSGNTIYF.

A single count supports this clone. This chain links TRBV6-5 with TRBJ1-5, with 7 nucleotides matching TRBD1. The CDR3 length is 15 residues. V lost 6 bases and J lost 0; bases outside the gene matches: 5. The germline gives CDR1 MNHEY, CDR2 SVGAGI. CDR3 sequence (DNA): TGTGCCAGCAGATCGGACAGGCATAGCAATCAGCCCCAGCATTTT. It codes for CASRSDRHSNQPQHF.